Below, 23 T cell receptor beta chains from the same sample are listed, as sequenced in a study of beta chain features in type 1 diabetes. Of the isolated RNA, all was reverse transcribed, and so the sequenced material was expressed TCRB transcripts. Generated by immunoSEQ multiplex PCR, the TCRdb table keeps only in-frame clones and is missing some. The sample has about 330,000 clones; approximately 11% are singletons. Source material: naive CD4+ T cells from blood. These receptors originate from a woman in her 30s in good health.

The table lists this clone with a few counts. The V and J genes are TRBV30 and TRBJ2-7; TRBD1 matches at 8 bases. This CDR3 has 15 residues. Per the germline V gene, CDR1 is GTSNPN and CDR2 is SVGIG (reference sequence). V dropped 0 bases and J dropped 4; count of bases not matched to a gene: 8. Here the CDR3 reads CAWSVRAGGAYEQYF. Here the CDR3 DNA reads TGTGCCTGGAGTGTACGGGCAGGGGGCGCGTACGAGCAGTACTTC. Full variable domain (rest looked up from reference TRBV30 and TRBJ2-7): SQTIHQWPATLVQPVGSPLSLECTVEGTSNPNLYWYRQAAGRGLQLLFYSVGIGQISSEVPQNLSASRPQDRQFILSSKKLLLSDSGFYLCAWSVRAGGAYEQYFGPGTRLTVT.

The J gene is TRBJ1-1, the V gene TRBV18, with D perhaps matching TRBD1 (6 bases). Trimming shortened V by 1 base and J by 1 base, and 10 bases separated the two germline ends. CDR3 length: 15 residues. Germline V lookup: CDR1 KGHSH, CDR2 LQKENI. The CDR3 loop is CASSPRGQQNTEAFF. The CDR3 coding sequence is TGTGCCAGCTCACCACGAGGACAGCAGAACACTGAAGCTTTCTTT.

The rearrangement joins TRBV28 to TRBJ1-5; weak D call: TRBD1 (6 bases). Germline CDR1 and CDR2: MDHEN and SYDVKM. Deletions cut 10 bases from V and 3 bases from J, with 19 bases between. The CDR3 is 15 residues long. The CDR3 protein is CATRPYTGLNQPQHF. DNA of the CDR3: TGTGCCACGAGACCTTATACAGGGCTCAATCAGCCCCAGCATTTT.

This clone was counted a few times. V gene TRBV27 combines with J gene TRBJ1-2; 8 bases match TRBD1. The CDR3 loop spans 13 amino acids. The germline gives CDR1 MNHEY, CDR2 SMNVEV (reference sequence). With 2 bases clipped from V and 8 bases from J, the junction kept 4 bases outside the gene matches. The CDR3 is CASSLQGANGYTF. The DNA for the CDR3 is TGTGCCAGCAGTTTACAGGGGGCGAACGGCTACACCTTC.

Only a few counts were recorded for this clone. V is TRBV5-6 and J is TRBJ2-1; 10 bases line up with TRBD2. Germline values: CDR1 SGHDT, CDR2 YYEEEE. CDR3 length: 15 residues. Trimming at V came to 4 bases and at J to 6 bases, leaving 7 bases not matched to a gene. CDR3 coding DNA: TGTGCCAGCAGCACTCCTAGCGGGAGCCTCAATGAGCAGTTCTTC. This codes for CASSTPSGSLNEQFF.

This clone was picked up a small number of times. The chain couples TRBV27 to TRBJ2-1; weak D call: TRBD1 (5 bases). This CDR3 is built from 13 residues. The V gene lost 3 bases and the J gene lost 4 bases, with 7 bases spanning the gap. Germline lookup yields CDR1 MNHEY and CDR2 SMNVEV (reference sequence). The CDR3 reads CASSFGAYNEQFF. The CDR3 nucleotides read TGTGCCAGCAGTTTTGGGGCATACAATGAGCAGTTCTTC.

This rearrangement joins TRBV29-1 to TRBJ2-1; 9 bases agree with TRBD2. CDR1 is SQVTM, CDR2 ANQGSEA, per germline. This CDR3 is 16 amino acids long. Germline trimming cut 4 bases from V and 4 bases from J; bases unmatched to any gene: 11. The CDR3 loop is CSVGGGRATLYNEQFF. CDR3 sequence (DNA): TGCAGCGTTGGAGGCGGGAGGGCGACCTTATACAATGAGCAGTTCTTC.

The chain combines TRBV9 with TRBJ2-3, with a tentative D call TRBD2 (7 bases). The germline CDR1 and CDR2 sequences are SGDLS and YYNGEE. V was cut by 4 bases and J by 3 bases, with 12 bases left in between. The length of the CDR3 is 14 residues. The CDR3 nucleotides are TGTGCCAGCAGCTGGGGGCGGGAGACAGATACGCAGTATTTT. Translating gives CASSWGRETDTQYF.

This clone was detected a few times. The sample has other DNA sequences that encode this CDR3 too. V gene TRBV30 combines with J gene TRBJ2-5, with D uncertain. This CDR3 region has 13 residues. The ends were cut back, 0 bases at V and 2 bases at J, with 7 bases in the middle. Germline lookup yields CDR1 GTSNPN and CDR2 SVGIG (reference sequence). In nucleotides, the CDR3 is TGTGCCTGGAGTGTAGGCGGACAAGAGACCCAGTACTTC. Translating it yields CAWSVGGQETQYF.

This clone was counted between two and nine times. The V gene is TRBV16, the J gene TRBJ2-7; a possible D gene is TRBD1 (5 bases). CDR1 is KGHSY and CDR2 is FQNENV in the germline V gene. V lost 4 bases and J lost 4, with 8 bases in between. The CDR3 contains 12 residues. CDR3: CASSRSGYEQYF. DNA for the CDR3: TGTGCCAGCAGCCGGTCAGGGTACGAGCAGTACTTC.

This rearrangement joins TRBV7-2 to TRBJ2-5; D is uncertain. The CDR3 length is 14 residues. The germline V gene has CDR1 SGHTA and CDR2 FQGNSA. With 2 bases removed from V and 5 bases from J, the gap between germline ends came to 12 bases. The CDR3 nucleotides are TGTGCCAGCAGCTTAAGTCCAGCGTTGGAGACCCAGTACTTC. Encoded protein: CASSLSPALETQYF.

The chain has TRBV5-1 and TRBJ2-5, with 8 bases matching TRBD2. With V trimmed by 0 bases and J by 4 bases, 5 bases remained unmatched. Germline CDR1 reads SGHRS; CDR2 reads YFSETQ. CDR3 size: 15 residues. The CDR3 region has the DNA TGCGCCAGCAGCTTGGATAGCGGGATAATAGAGACCCAGTACTTC. This gives the protein CASSLDSGIIETQYF.

The table lists this clone with a few counts. V is TRBV5-1 and J is TRBJ2-3; TRBD2 agrees at 10 bases. V lost 4 bases and J lost 5; bases outside the gene matches: 7. The CDR3 is 15 amino acids. Germline CDR1 reads SGHRS; CDR2 reads YFSETQ. CDR3: CASSPRIAGGDTQYF. DNA for the CDR3: TGCGCCAGCAGCCCTCGGATAGCGGGAGGAGATACGCAGTATTTT.

This clone was counted only a few times. Other DNA sequences of this sample code for an identical CDR3. The genes are TRBV5-4 and TRBJ2-3, with 7 positions matching TRBD2. The V segment lost 0 bases and the J segment 0 bases; nucleotides outside the gene matches: 1. Germline assignment: CDR1 SGHNT and CDR2 YYREEE (reference sequence). This CDR3 has 15 amino acids. CDR3 in amino acids: CASSLGLASTDTQYF. In nucleotides, the CDR3 is TGTGCCAGCAGCTTGGGACTAGCTAGCACAGATACGCAGTATTTT.

This clone was found a few times. The chain employs TRBV21-1 and TRBJ2-5; no check of the table's D call, TRBD1, against the DNA was made. TRBV21-1 is termed a pseudogene. This CDR3 spans 15 amino acids. CDR3 nucleotides: TGTGCCAGCAGCAGGGGGACAGGGCGACAAGAGACCCAGTACTTC. Translated: CASSRGTGRQETQYF.

The DNA of the CDR3 is TGTGCCAGCAGCCCCCGTGCTAGCGGGAGTTCCTACGAGCAGTACTTC. It specifies CASSPRASGSSYEQYF. The chain employs TRBV7-2 and TRBJ2-7, with 10 positions matching TRBD2. Trimming took 5 bases from V and 1 from J; bases not matched to a gene: 8. The CDR3 is 16 residues long. Germline V lookup: CDR1 SGHTA, CDR2 FQGNSA.

This chain links TRBV14 with TRBJ2-1, with TRBD2 identical over 13 bases. V shed 1 base and J 8 bases; nucleotides not matched to a gene: 11. CDR3 length: 18 amino acids. Germline CDR1 reads SGHDN; CDR2 reads FVKESK. CDR3 loop: CASSQGQLLAGGPDEQFF. The CDR3 DNA sequence: TGTGCCAGCAGCCAAGGACAGCTACTAGCGGGAGGGCCGGATGAGCAGTTCTTC.

The chain is built from TRBV4-3 and TRBJ2-4, with TRBD2 as a possible D gene (7 bases). The V end lost 5 bases, the J end lost 6 bases, and 14 bases lay between the germline ends. Germline CDR1 LGHNA, CDR2 YSLEER. This CDR3 contains 14 residues. The CDR3 loop is CASSSHREGNIQYF. CDR3 in DNA: TGCGCCAGCAGCTCCCACAGGGAGGGAAACATTCAGTACTTC.

The V gene is TRBV5-1, the J gene TRBJ2-7; perhaps TRBD2 as D (6 bases). The germline V gene has CDR1 SGHRS and CDR2 YFSETQ. V was shortened by 0 bases and J by 1 base, with 11 bases between the two germline ends. The CDR3 loop spans 15 amino acids. Here the CDR3 reads CASSLAGGKSYEQYF. The CDR3 DNA reads TGCGCCAGCAGCTTGGCCGGCGGGAAATCCTACGAGCAGTACTTC. The whole variable domain, remainder taken from reference TRBV5-1 and TRBJ2-7, is KAGVTQTPRYLIKTRGQQVTLSCSPISGHRSVSWYQQTPGQGLQFLFEYFSETQRNKGNFPGRFSGRQFSNSRSEMNVSTLELGDSALYLCASSLAGGKSYEQYFGPGTRLTVT.

The chain combines TRBV28 with TRBJ1-1; 8 nucleotides agree with TRBD1. The ends lost 5 bases at V and 1 base at J; junction bases unmatched: 3. CDR3 length equals 14 residues. Germline CDR1 MDHEN, CDR2 SYDVKM. CDR3 sequence: CASSPTGENTEAFF. The DNA for the CDR3 is TGTGCCAGCAGTCCGACAGGGGAGAACACTGAAGCTTTCTTT.

The genes are TRBV6-5 and TRBJ2-5; weak D call: TRBD2 (5 bases). V was clipped by 2 bases and J by 7 bases, with 14 bases between them. The CDR3 totals 14 residues. CDR1 and CDR2 from the germline V gene are MNHEY and SVGAGI. CDR3 sequence (DNA): TGTGCCAGCAGTTACAACGGGAACTTACGGACCCAGTACTTC. Protein: CASSYNGNLRTQYF.

The chain has TRBV5-4 and TRBJ1-4, with 9 positions matching TRBD1. Per germline, CDR1 SGHNT and CDR2 YYREEE (reference sequence). Germline trimming cut 4 bases from V and 7 bases from J; bases unmatched to any gene: 5. The CDR3 runs 14 residues. The CDR3 is CASSGDREGEKLFF. The DNA of the CDR3 is TGTGCCAGCAGCGGGGACAGGGAGGGTGAAAAACTGTTTTTT.

For the CDR3, the DNA is TGTGCCAGCAGCTCACAGGGGCGGGCAGATACGCAGTATTTT. Translation gives CASSSQGRADTQYF. The chain combines TRBV7-3 with TRBJ2-3, with 7 bases that match TRBD1. J was trimmed by 4 bases and V by 4 bases; bases with no gene match: 5. CDR1 and CDR2 (germline): SGHTA, FQGTGA. This CDR3 region has 14 residues.